The 24 T cell receptor beta chains below come from one sample, sequenced in a study of T cells in Graves' hyperthyroidism and ophthalmopathy. Researchers amplified the TCR beta CDR3 regions from RNA transcripts. TCR CDR3 underwent first-round RT-PCR with the HTBI primer set. MiXCR, run by TCRdb on the multiplex PCR reads, gives a single entry per CDR3 protein. Here the sample spans roughly 570,000 distinct CDR3 sequences, around 46% being singletons. What was sequenced was peripheral blood or thyroid tissue (not recorded which). Every receptor here comes from a young woman with Graves' hyperthyroidism.

The V call is TRBV7-9, the J call TRBJ1-4; no clear D gene. Germline assignment: CDR1 SEHNR and CDR2 FQNEAQ (reference sequence). Trimming removed 2 bases from V and 8 bases from J, with 12 bases in between. The CDR3 contains 14 residues. The CDR3 sequence: CASSLLAGEEKLFF. The CDR3 DNA is TGTGCCAGCAGCTTACTAGCGGGAGAGGAAAAACTGTTTTTT.

As to this clonotype: Since a much larger clone is just one base distant, this may be a read error. The rearrangement uses TRBV9 and TRBJ2-7; the match to TRBD1 covers 7 bases. The V gene's germline CDR1 is SGDLS and CDR2 YYNGEE. CDR3 length: 16 amino acids. The CDR3 sequence: CACSAAPGTAHYEQYF. The CDR3 nucleotides read TGTGCCTGCAGCGCTGCCCCCGGGACAGCACACTACGAGCAGTACTTC.

The V gene is TRBV20-1, the J gene TRBJ1-1; 8 nucleotides match TRBD1. CDR1 is DFQATT, CDR2 SNEGSKA, per germline (reference sequence). This CDR3 contains 13 residues. Unmatched junction bases numbered 7, after V lost 3 bases and J lost 7 bases. CDR3 bases: TGCAGTGCTAGGGACAGGGCCACTAATGAAGCTTTCTTT. Its protein product is CSARDRATNEAFF.

At least ten counts were recorded for this clonotype. The V gene is TRBV5-1, the J gene TRBJ2-2; possibly TRBD1 for D (6 bases). V lost 2 bases, J lost 4 bases, and 9 bases lay in between. Germline CDR1 and CDR2: SGHRS and YFSETQ. This CDR3 has 14 residues. CDR3 sequence: CASSFRGITGELFF. Written as DNA, the CDR3 is TGCGCCAGCAGCTTCAGGGGTATCACCGGGGAGCTGTTTTTT.

This clonotype was detected many times. The chain couples TRBV20-1 to TRBJ2-7, with D perhaps matching TRBD1 (5 bases). The CDR3 totals 14 residues. V was trimmed by 1 base and J by 3 bases, leaving 13 bases between them. Per the germline V gene, CDR1 is DFQATT and CDR2 is SNEGSKA (reference sequence). This chain's CDR3 is CSARVYNQGYEQYF. The CDR3 nucleotides are TGCAGTGCTAGAGTCTACAATCAGGGCTACGAGCAGTACTTC.

The chain uses TRBV7-2 and TRBJ2-7; D is perhaps TRBD2 (5 bases). V was cut by 5 bases and J by 7 bases, with 12 bases left in between. This CDR3 is 12 amino acids long. Per the germline V gene, CDR1 is SGHTA and CDR2 is FQGNSA. The CDR3 nucleotides read TGTGCCAGCAGCAGCGCGGGCAGGGAGCAGTACTTC. As protein: CASSSAGREQYF.

This rearrangement joins TRBV7-2 to TRBJ1-3; no clear D gene. The CDR3 spans 9 residues. Trimming pared 5 bases from V and 9 bases from J, leaving 2 bases between. CDR1 is SGHTA, CDR2 FQGNSA, per germline. As DNA, the CDR3 is TGTGCCAGCAGCCCCACCATATATTTT. It encodes CASSPTIYF. The variable domain in full, with the rest retrieved from reference TRBV7-2 and TRBJ1-3, is GAGVSQSPSNKVTEKGKDVELRCDPISGHTALYWYRQSLGQGLEFLIYFQGNSAPDKSGLPSDRFSAERTGGSVSTLTIQRTQQEDSAVYLCASSPTIYFGEGSWLTVV.

This clonotype was detected many times. This chain links TRBV6-6 with TRBJ1-3; 9 bases agree with TRBD1. CDR1 and CDR2 (germline): MNHNY, SVGAGI (reference sequence). With V trimmed by 2 bases and J by 7 bases, 15 bases remained unmatched. There are 18 residues in the CDR3. The CDR3 DNA reads TGTGCCAGCAGTTACCTTTTACTGGACAGGGGCCGTTGGAACACCATATATTTT. Amino acids: CASSYLLLDRGRWNTIYF.

The V call is TRBV29-1, the J call TRBJ2-5; 7 nucleotides align to TRBD1. The CDR3 runs to 20 residues. After removal of 4 bases from V and 0 bases from J, the junction contained 23 bases not matched to a gene. The germline V gene has CDR1 SQVTM and CDR2 ANQGSEA. The CDR3 region is CSVGKTGSQDGHSYQETQYF. CDR3 nucleotides: TGCAGCGTTGGGAAGACAGGGAGCCAAGATGGACATTCGTACCAAGAGACCCAGTACTTC.

In this sample, this clonotype turned up once. This chain connects TRBV7-2 to TRBJ2-5; either TRBD1 or TRBD2 may supply D (5 bases each). CDR1 and CDR2 from the germline V gene are SGHTA and FQGNSA. This CDR3 has 12 residues. V lost 5 bases, J lost 4 bases, and 8 bases lay in between. Here the CDR3 reads CASSEGPETQYF. In nucleotides, the CDR3 is TGTGCCAGCAGCGAGGGACCAGAGACCCAGTACTTC.

The rearrangement uses TRBV12-3 or TRBV12-4 and TRBJ1-2; TRBD1 matches at 9 bases. The CDR3 totals 18 residues. After removal of 3 bases from V and 5 bases from J, the junction contained 16 bases not matched to a gene. CDR3 bases: TGTGCCAGCAGTTTCGGGCGGTGGACAGGGGTCTTCGGTTATGGCTACACCTTC. It codes for CASSFGRWTGVFGYGYTF.

This clonotype was seen only a few times. The rearrangement uses TRBV10-2 and TRBJ2-5; D is perhaps TRBD2 (5 bases). Trimming removed 0 bases at V and 5 bases at J, with 13 bases between. The CDR3 consists of 15 residues. Germline CDR1 reads WSHSY; CDR2 reads SAAADI. The CDR3 region is CASSESTRGRETQYF. In DNA form, the CDR3 reads TGCGCCAGCAGTGAGTCGACTCGGGGAAGGGAGACCCAGTACTTC.

This clonotype came up a few times. The chain joins TRBV20-1 to TRBJ2-1; D uncertain. Trimming removed 3 bases at V and 2 bases at J, with 11 bases between. This CDR3 has 14 residues. Germline CDR1 reads DFQATT; CDR2 reads SNEGSKA (reference sequence). The CDR3 sequence: CSASSPATYNEQFF. In DNA form, the CDR3 reads TGCAGTGCTAGCTCCCCCGCAACCTACAATGAGCAGTTCTTC.

As to this clonotype: The CDR3 does not close with the conserved phenylalanine or tryptophan, likely indicating a read error. V and J are TRBV5-6 and TRBJ1-5; weak D call: TRBD1 (5 bases). The CDR3 loop spans 15 amino acids. V lost 0 bases and J lost 2, with 9 bases in between. CDR1 SGHDT and CDR2 YYEEEE come from the germline V gene. CDR3 nucleotide sequence: TGTGCCAGCAGCTTGGGAAGGGGCCGCAATCAGCCCCAGCATGTT. It yields the protein CASSLGRGRNQPQHV.

This clonotype came up a few times. The CDR3 is CASSGDLITDTQYF. In DNA, the CDR3 is TGTGCCAGCAGCGGGGACTTGATCACAGATACGCAGTATTTT. V usage is TRBV9 and J usage is TRBJ2-3, with D possibly TRBD2 on 6 matching bases. CDR1 and CDR2 (germline): SGDLS, YYNGEE. V was clipped by 3 bases and J by 2 bases, with 10 bases between them. The CDR3 is 14 amino acids.

There are many counts of this clonotype. The V gene is TRBV7-2, the J gene TRBJ2-7, with D possibly matching TRBD1 (6 bases). The V gene's germline CDR1 is SGHTA and CDR2 FQGNSA. V lost 3 bases, J lost 0 bases, and 18 bases lay in between. The CDR3 runs to 17 residues. Here the CDR3 DNA reads TGTGCCAGCAGCTTTATGGACAGCCGGTTTCACTCCTACGAGCAGTACTTC. Amino acids: CASSFMDSRFHSYEQYF.

The chain has TRBV5-1 and TRBJ1-2, with TRBD1 matching 10 bases. With V trimmed by 0 bases and J by 6 bases, 2 bases remained unmatched. The CDR3 is 14 residues long. Germline-derived CDR1 and CDR2 are SGHRS and YFSETQ. The CDR3 DNA reads TGCGCCAGCAGCTTGGATGGGACAGGGGATGGCTACACCTTC. This encodes CASSLDGTGDGYTF.

The genes are TRBV29-1 and TRBJ2-1; D is unclear. CDR3 length: 13 residues. Trimming took off 2 bases at V and 3 bases at J, with 8 bases between the two ends. Germline assignment: CDR1 SQVTM and CDR2 ANQGSEA. The CDR3 nucleotides read TGCAGCGTTGAATTCGGAGACTACAATGAGCAGTTCTTC. Protein product: CSVEFGDYNEQFF.

The chain has TRBV5-1 and TRBJ2-7; 8 nucleotides match TRBD2. This CDR3 has 13 amino acids. With V trimmed by 4 bases and J by 6 bases, 6 bases remained unmatched. CDR1 and CDR2 from the germline V gene are SGHRS and YFSETQ. The CDR3 region has the DNA TGCGCCAGCAGCCAAGCGGGAGCGGGCGAGCAGTACTTC. Translating gives CASSQAGAGEQYF.

This clonotype was picked up one time. The chain has TRBV12-3 or TRBV12-4 and TRBJ1-4; D ambiguous. Trimming stripped 2 bases from V and 7 bases from J, with 14 bases between. CDR3 length: 15 amino acids. This CDR3 is CASSLRGLRTEKLFF. CDR3 in DNA: TGTGCCAGCAGTTTAAGAGGGTTAAGGACTGAAAAACTGTTTTTT.

V is TRBV5-5 and J is TRBJ2-7; D ambiguous. Germline V gives CDR1 SGHKS, CDR2 YYEKEE (reference sequence). Trimming removed 4 bases from V and 5 bases from J, with 7 bases in between. The CDR3 has 11 amino acids. CDR3 loop: CASSKRDEQYF. In nucleotides, the CDR3 is TGTGCCAGCAGCAAAAGGGACGAGCAGTACTTC.

The J gene is TRBJ1-4, the V gene TRBV20-1; the D gene is possibly TRBD1 (6 bases). Germline values: CDR1 DFQATT, CDR2 SNEGSKA (reference sequence). CDR3 length: 13 amino acids. The V gene lost 1 base and the J gene lost 8 bases, with 11 bases spanning the gap. CDR3 bases: TGCAGTGCTAGAGTGCCAGGGGACGAAAAACTGTTTTTT. Residues: CSARVPGDEKLFF.

The chain joins TRBV20-1 to TRBJ2-6, with D perhaps matching TRBD1 (7 bases). CDR1 is DFQATT, CDR2 SNEGSKA, per germline (reference sequence). V was clipped by 5 bases and J by 0 bases, with 17 bases between them. The CDR3 runs 17 residues. CDR3 in amino acids: CSAERRDRVSGANVLTF. The CDR3, as DNA: TGCAGTGCTGAGCGGCGGGACAGAGTCTCTGGGGCCAACGTCCTGACTTTC.

This clonotype was recorded at least ten times. The chain links TRBV30 to TRBJ2-7, with 15 positions matching TRBD2. J lost 6 bases, V lost 2 bases, and 8 bases had no gene match. CDR1 and CDR2 from the germline V gene are GTSNPN and SVGIG (reference sequence). The CDR3 runs to 16 residues. The CDR3 bases are TGTGCCTGGAGTTACGGACTAGCGGGAGGGCTGAGCGAGCAGTACTTC. Translation: CAWSYGLAGGLSEQYF. The entire variable domain, with the rest obtained from reference TRBV30 and TRBJ2-7, is as follows: SQTIHQWPATLVQPVGSPLSLECTVEGTSNPNLYWYRQAAGRGLQLLFYSVGIGQISSEVPQNLSASRPQDRQFILSSKKLLLSDSGFYLCAWSYGLAGGLSEQYFGPGTRLTVT.